This T cell receptor (beta chain) emerged from a study of T cell changes during pregnancy in multiple sclerosis. CDR1 is SGHNT and CDR2 is YYREEE in the germline V gene (reference sequence). Trimming at V came to 3 bases and at J to 9 bases, leaving 15 bases not matched to a gene. The CDR3 is 16 amino acids. The data were produced by immunoSEQ multiplex PCR, yet TCRdb's version contains in-frame clones alone and is incomplete. The sample records over 60,000 clones, around 96% being singletons. J is TRBJ2-7 and V is TRBV5-4; TRBD2 matches at 10 bases. Sequenced here: CD8+ T cells from peripheral blood mononuclear cells, sampled after pregnancy. The clonotype originates from a female donor with multiple sclerosis, enrolled in a pregnancy study. CDR3 protein: CASSSPGLAEAGGQYF. The CDR3 bases are TGTGCCAGCAGCTCCCCCGGACTAGCGGAGGCTGGGGGGCAGTACTTC.